The 28 T cell receptor beta chains below were found in one sample sequenced in a study of Ad26.COV2.S vaccination and SARS-CoV-2 variants (dated by TCRdb to the early 2020s). The receptor library was made with the immunoSEQ multiplex PCR assay. This immuneACCESS table, as held by TCRdb, lists in-frame sequences with V and J called but not all clones. Of the missing ones, under half trace to an unresolved V gene in checked studies; the others have no known cause. For this sample there are 300,000 to 350,000 clones; almost 90% appear just once. The ten largest clones represent around 5.5% of the sample. The treatment or condition label corresponds to: some 19 received Ad26.COV2.S at low or high dose, single or two shots; 5 received placebo; per-sample allocation not given. For vaccine and placebo recipients, repertoires were sequenced using samples collected on day 63 after the first injection. Sample: peripheral blood, taken in a trial of Ad26.COV2.S vaccine versus placebo. The source of these receptors is a person between 18 and 65 years old who received the Ad26.COV2.S COVID-19 vaccine or a placebo.

This chain connects TRBV5-6 to TRBJ2-7; TRBD1 aligns across 12 bases. The J segment lost 6 bases and the V segment lost 3 bases, leaving 7 bases of the junction unmatched. CDR1 is SGHDT, CDR2 YYEEEE, per germline. The CDR3 runs 15 residues. The CDR3 loop reads CASSSVGTGGSEQYF. CDR3 bases: TGTGCCAGCAGCTCGGTTGGGACAGGGGGCAGCGAGCAGTACTTC.

The rearrangement joins TRBV10-1 to TRBJ2-3; tentatively, D is TRBD2 (7 bases). V gave up 0 bases and J gave up 4 bases, with 26 bases separating them. This CDR3 comprises 20 residues. Germline values: CDR1 WNHNN, CDR2 SYGVQD (reference sequence). Written as DNA, the CDR3 is TGCGCCAGCAGTGAGTCTAGTAGAGGGAGGGGGGTAGGGAGTGCAGATACGCAGTATTTT. Translation gives CASSESSRGRGVGSADTQYF.

In its sample, this clone was seen once. The chain uses TRBV27 and TRBJ2-1; TRBD2 is a possible D gene (6 bases). The length of the CDR3 is 19 residues. V was pared by 4 bases and J by 2 bases, with 24 bases between. Germline V lookup: CDR1 MNHEY, CDR2 SMNVEV (reference sequence). CDR3 DNA: TGTGCCAGCAGTTCCCCCATGAGGTTTAGGGCGGGAACCTACAATGAGCAGTTCTTC. It is translated as CASSSPMRFRAGTYNEQFF.

The chain couples TRBV2 to TRBJ1-1; D unresolved. This CDR3 has 12 residues. CDR1 and CDR2 from the germline V gene are SNHLY and FYNNEI. Trimming cost V 6 bases and J 5 bases, with 10 bases left between them. The CDR3, as DNA: TGTGCCAGCAGACAGCTAGCTACTGAAGCTTTCTTT. Residues: CASRQLATEAFF.

V gene TRBV9 combines with J gene TRBJ2-2; D may be TRBD2 (6 bases). From germline, CDR1 is SGDLS and CDR2 YYNGEE. This CDR3 region has 16 residues. The V gene lost 3 bases and the J gene lost 0 bases, with 12 bases spanning the gap. CDR3 in DNA: TGTGCCAGCAGCGGGAGGGTAATCACGAACACCGGGGAGCTGTTTTTT. Its protein product is CASSGRVITNTGELFF.

This sequence joins TRBV7-2 and TRBJ2-2; 8 bases align to TRBD1. Losses at the gene ends were 4 bases for V and 4 bases for J; bases not matched to a gene: 5. The CDR3 is 15 residues long. Germline loops: CDR1 SGHTA, CDR2 FQGNSA. The CDR3 region has the DNA TGTGCCAGCAGCTCAGACAGGGGCGGCACCGGGGAGCTGTTTTTT. This codes for CASSSDRGGTGELFF.

The CDR3 reads CASSSGNTIYF. CDR3 bases: TGCGCCAGCAGCAGTGGAAACACCATATATTTT. The chain is built from TRBV4-3 and TRBJ1-3, with D uncertain. This CDR3 spans 11 amino acids. Deletions cut 5 bases from V and 3 bases from J, with 2 bases between. The germline V gene encodes CDR1 LGHNA and CDR2 YSLEER.

The chain has TRBV6-2 or TRBV6-3 and TRBJ2-1, with 10 nucleotides matching TRBD2. This CDR3 contains 14 residues. Per germline, CDR1 MNHEY and CDR2 SVGEGT. After removal of 5 bases from V and 7 bases from J, the junction contained 5 bases not matched to a gene. The CDR3 bases are TGTGCCAGCAGTAGAGCGGGAGGGGGGAATGAGCAGTTCTTC. Amino acid sequence: CASSRAGGGNEQFF.

V gene TRBV5-1 combines with J gene TRBJ1-2, with D hard to call. Trimming cost V 0 bases and J 0 bases, with 9 bases left between them. The CDR3 is 15 residues long. Per germline, CDR1 SGHRS and CDR2 YFSETQ. CDR3 sequence reads: CASSLVGSSNYGYTF. As DNA, the CDR3 is TGCGCCAGCAGCTTGGTCGGGAGTTCTAACTATGGCTACACCTTC.

V is TRBV6-5 and J is TRBJ1-4; tentative D call: TRBD1 (6 bases). The CDR3 contains 14 residues. V lost 2 bases and J lost 7, with 11 bases in between. Looked up from germline, CDR1 is MNHEY and CDR2 is SVGAGI. CDR3 sequence (DNA): TGTGCCAGCAGTTACGGGACAATGGGTGAAAAACTGTTTTTT. This sequence encodes CASSYGTMGEKLFF.

The chain combines TRBV7-9 with TRBJ1-1, with TRBD1 matching 8 bases. The CDR3 is 12 amino acids. V gave up 6 bases and J gave up 6 bases; unmatched junction bases: 3. The germline gives CDR1 SEHNR, CDR2 FQNEAQ (reference sequence). CDR3 loop: CASSTQGAEAFF. The CDR3 DNA is TGTGCCAGCAGTACACAGGGGGCTGAAGCTTTCTTT.

This chain links TRBV5-4 with TRBJ1-1, with D possibly being TRBD1 (6 bases). Germline V lookup: CDR1 SGHNT, CDR2 YYREEE (reference sequence). Trimming took 0 bases from V and 5 from J, leaving 14 bases between them. This CDR3 contains 15 residues. CDR3 amino acids: CASSLDGGRGTEAFF. CDR3 coding DNA: TGTGCCAGCAGCTTGGACGGGGGGCGAGGAACTGAAGCTTTCTTT.

This chain links TRBV7-2 with TRBJ2-3; D is tentatively TRBD1 or TRBD2 (5 bases each). The CDR3 runs to 13 residues. CDR1 is SGHTA and CDR2 is FQGNSA in the germline V gene. The germline V and J ends were trimmed by 5 bases and 13 bases, with 19 bases remaining between them. The CDR3 DNA follows: TGTGCCAGCAGCGCCGGGACCTCCGGGGCCGAGTATTTT. It yields the protein CASSAGTSGAEYF.

J is TRBJ2-1 and V is TRBV5-1, with D possibly being TRBD1 (7 bases). CDR3 length: 15 residues. Germline V CDR1 and CDR2: SGHRS, YFSETQ. Trimming stripped 0 bases from V and 4 bases from J, with 11 bases between. As DNA, the CDR3 is TGCGCCAGCAGCTTGGGGGACAGCGGGTACAATGAGCAGTTCTTC. Its translation is CASSLGDSGYNEQFF.

This rearrangement joins TRBV11-2 to TRBJ2-5; D remains ambiguous. V shed 6 bases and J shed 2 bases, with 1 base lying between them. The CDR3 has 10 amino acids. Germline loops: CDR1 SGHAT, CDR2 FQNNGV. In nucleotides, the CDR3 is TGTGCCAGCAGACAAGAGACCCAGTACTTC. Translation: CASRQETQYF.

Only a few counts were recorded for this clone. This chain uses TRBV7-6 with TRBJ2-2; no definite D call. The CDR3 is made up of 15 amino acids. In germline, CDR1 is SGHVS, CDR2 FNYEAQ. V lost 5 bases to trimming and J lost 5 bases, with 15 bases between them. CDR3 sequence reads: CASSDLRRWTGELFF. CDR3 nucleotides: TGTGCCAGCAGCGACTTACGAAGGTGGACCGGGGAGCTGTTTTTT.

The chain links TRBV7-2 to TRBJ2-3, with 15 bases aligning to TRBD2. After removal of 5 bases from V and 0 bases from J, the junction contained 6 bases not matched to a gene. The CDR3 runs to 18 residues. The germline V gene encodes CDR1 SGHTA and CDR2 FQGNSA. This CDR3 reads CASSPGLAGGFSTDTQYF. The CDR3 DNA follows: TGTGCCAGCAGCCCCGGACTAGCGGGAGGGTTTAGCACAGATACGCAGTATTTT.

The rearrangement joins TRBV5-5 to TRBJ2-6, with D unclear. V was cut by 4 bases and J by 0 bases, with 5 bases left in between. CDR1 and CDR2 (germline): SGHKS, YYEKEE (reference sequence). CDR3 length: 14 amino acids. The DNA for the CDR3 is TGTGCCAGCAGCGGGAACTCTGGGGCCAACGTCCTGACTTTC. Translation gives CASSGNSGANVLTF.

This sequence joins TRBV4-1 and TRBJ2-7; D remains unclear. The length of the CDR3 is 14 residues. The germline CDR1 and CDR2 sequences are MGHRA and YSYEKL. V lost 1 base, J lost 6 bases, and 13 bases lay in between. The CDR3 DNA is TGCGCCAGCAGCCAAGGATCCGTCTGGCCCGAGCAGTACTTC. Amino acids: CASSQGSVWPEQYF.

This rearrangement joins TRBV18 to TRBJ2-3; D is uncertain. CDR3 length: 12 residues. V lost 5 bases and J lost 2, with 5 bases in between. The germline V gene has CDR1 KGHSH and CDR2 LQKENI. The CDR3 protein is CASSYTTDTQYF. CDR3 bases: TGTGCCAGCTCATACACCACAGATACGCAGTATTTT.

V is TRBV7-8 and J is TRBJ2-1; D tentatively reads TRBD1 or TRBD2 (7 bases each). The CDR3 sequence is 20 residues long. CDR1 is SGHVS and CDR2 is FQNEAQ in the germline V gene. Between the trimmed V and J ends, which lost 5 bases and 5 bases, there was a span of 31 bases. The DNA for the CDR3 is TGTGCCAGCAGCGAGCGAGCGGGACAGATTTACTCCTACGTCCACAATGAGCAGTTCTTC. Protein: CASSERAGQIYSYVHNEQFF.

DNA of the CDR3: TGTGCCAGCACAAGAGGGGGGGTTGGGTTTTTGAACATTCAGTACTTC. It translates to CASTRGGVGFLNIQYF. This chain joins TRBV2 and TRBJ2-4, with D tentatively TRBD2 (7 bases). This CDR3 region has 16 residues. CDR1 is SNHLY and CDR2 is FYNNEI in the germline V gene. Trimming cost V 7 bases and J 7 bases, with 23 bases left between them.

The chain couples TRBV20-1 to TRBJ2-3, with D perhaps matching TRBD1 (6 bases). CDR1 and CDR2 (germline): DFQATT, SNEGSKA (reference sequence). The V end was cut by 4 bases, the J end by 3 bases, with 8 bases between. The CDR3 loop spans 12 amino acids. The CDR3 DNA reads TGCAGTGCTAATGACAGGACAGATACGCAGTATTTT. It is translated as CSANDRTDTQYF.

The chain employs TRBV5-4 and TRBJ2-1; tentative D call: TRBD2 (5 bases). The ends were cut back, 0 bases at V and 6 bases at J, with 13 bases in the middle. The CDR3 has 15 residues. CDR1 and CDR2 (germline): SGHNT, YYREEE (reference sequence). This chain's CDR3 is CASSLGEWASNEQFF. CDR3 nucleotides: TGTGCCAGCAGCTTGGGGGAGTGGGCCAGCAATGAGCAGTTCTTC. Filled out from reference TRBV5-4 and TRBJ2-1, the complete variable domain reads ETGVTQSPTHLIKTRGQQVTLRCSSQSGHNTVSWYQQALGQGPQFIFQYYREEENGRGNFPPRFSGLQFPNYSSELNVNALELDDSALYLCASSLGEWASNEQFFGPGTRLTVL.

This chain links TRBV18 with TRBJ2-5; the D is unclear. Germline CDR1 is KGHSH and CDR2 is LQKENI. Trimming stripped 3 bases from V and 2 bases from J, with 7 bases between. The CDR3 has 13 residues. CDR3 DNA sequence: TGTGCCAGCTCACCGGGGATGCAAGAGACCCAGTACTTC. Translating it yields CASSPGMQETQYF.

V and J are TRBV7-9 and TRBJ2-7; TRBD2 might be the D (5 bases). Trimming shortened V by 4 bases and J by 3 bases, and 10 bases separated the two germline ends. The germline gives CDR1 SEHNR, CDR2 FQNEAQ (reference sequence). The CDR3 loop spans 13 amino acids. CDR3 sequence reads: CASSYHAGYEQYF. In DNA form, the CDR3 reads TGTGCCAGCAGCTATCATGCGGGCTACGAGCAGTACTTC.

The gene calls are TRBV27 and TRBJ1-1, with D hard to call. The CDR3 runs 9 residues. Germline CDR1 is MNHEY and CDR2 is SMNVEV (reference sequence). V was cut by 11 bases and J by 6 bases, with 7 bases left in between. The CDR3 here is CAVEAEAFF. CDR3 nucleotide sequence: TGTGCCGTGGAAGCTGAAGCTTTCTTT.

The sample holds one count of this clone. The rearrangement links TRBV19 to TRBJ2-5; 12 bases map to TRBD2. CDR1 and CDR2 (germline): LNHDA, SQIVND (reference sequence). This CDR3 has 18 amino acids. V lost 4 bases and J lost 5; bases outside the gene matches: 14. The CDR3 sequence: CASSKPSPSSGGAETQYF. DNA of the CDR3: TGTGCCAGTAGTAAACCCTCGCCGTCTAGCGGGGGGGCGGAGACCCAGTACTTC.